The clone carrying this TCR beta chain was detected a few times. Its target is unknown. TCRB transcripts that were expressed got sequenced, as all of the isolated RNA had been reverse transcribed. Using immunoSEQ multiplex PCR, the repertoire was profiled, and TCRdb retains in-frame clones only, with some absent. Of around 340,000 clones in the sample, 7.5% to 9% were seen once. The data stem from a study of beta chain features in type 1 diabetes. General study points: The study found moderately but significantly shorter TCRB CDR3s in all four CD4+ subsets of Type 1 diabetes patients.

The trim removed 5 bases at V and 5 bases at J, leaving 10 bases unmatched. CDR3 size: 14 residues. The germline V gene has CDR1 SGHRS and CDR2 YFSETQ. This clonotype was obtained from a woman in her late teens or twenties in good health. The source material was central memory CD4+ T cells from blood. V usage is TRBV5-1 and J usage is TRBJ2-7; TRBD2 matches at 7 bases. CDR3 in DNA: TGCGCCAGCAGTCGAGCGGGGTCAGTTCACGAGCAGTACTTC. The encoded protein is CASSRAGSVHEQYF.